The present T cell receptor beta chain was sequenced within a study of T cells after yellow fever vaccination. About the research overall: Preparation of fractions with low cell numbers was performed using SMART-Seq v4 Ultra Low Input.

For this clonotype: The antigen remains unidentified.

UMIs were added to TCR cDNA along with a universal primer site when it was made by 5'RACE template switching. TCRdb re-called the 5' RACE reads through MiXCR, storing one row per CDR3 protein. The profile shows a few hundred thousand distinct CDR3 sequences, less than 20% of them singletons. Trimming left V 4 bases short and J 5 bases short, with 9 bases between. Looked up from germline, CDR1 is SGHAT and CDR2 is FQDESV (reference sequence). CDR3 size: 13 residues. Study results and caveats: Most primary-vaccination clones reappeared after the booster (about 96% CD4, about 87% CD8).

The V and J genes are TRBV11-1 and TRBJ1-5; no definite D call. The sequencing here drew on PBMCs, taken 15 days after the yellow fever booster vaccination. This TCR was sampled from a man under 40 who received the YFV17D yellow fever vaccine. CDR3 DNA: TGTGCCAGCAGCTCTTGGATGGATCAGCCCCAGCATTTT. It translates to CASSSWMDQPQHF.